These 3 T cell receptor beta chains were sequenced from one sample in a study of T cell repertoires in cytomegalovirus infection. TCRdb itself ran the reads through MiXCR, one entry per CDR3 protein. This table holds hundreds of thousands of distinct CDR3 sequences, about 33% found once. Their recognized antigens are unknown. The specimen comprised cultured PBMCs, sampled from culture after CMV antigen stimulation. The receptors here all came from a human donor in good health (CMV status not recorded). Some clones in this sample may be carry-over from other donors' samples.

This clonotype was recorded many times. CDR3 in amino acids: CASSAGLSGTGELFF. The CDR3 DNA reads as TGTGCCAGCAGCGCGGGACTAAGTGGAACCGGGGAGCTGTTTTTT. This chain connects TRBV7-2 to TRBJ2-2, with TRBD2 identical over 7 bases. After removal of 5 bases from V and 5 bases from J, the junction contained 8 bases not matched to a gene. The CDR3 loop spans 15 amino acids. Germline CDR1 reads SGHTA; CDR2 reads FQGNSA.

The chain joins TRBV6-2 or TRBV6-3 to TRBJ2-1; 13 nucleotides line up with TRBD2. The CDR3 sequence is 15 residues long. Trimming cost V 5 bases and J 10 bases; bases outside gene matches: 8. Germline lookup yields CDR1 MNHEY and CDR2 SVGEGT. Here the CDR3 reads CASSNRLAGGGEQFF. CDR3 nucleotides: TGTGCCAGCAGTAACCGACTAGCGGGAGGAGGAGAGCAGTTCTTC.

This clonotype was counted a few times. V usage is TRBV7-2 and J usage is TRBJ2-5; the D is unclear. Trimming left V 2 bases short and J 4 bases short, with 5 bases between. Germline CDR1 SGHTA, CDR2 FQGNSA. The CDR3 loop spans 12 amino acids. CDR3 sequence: CASSLKRETQYF. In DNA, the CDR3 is TGTGCCAGCAGCTTAAAACGAGAGACCCAGTACTTC.